These 13 T cell receptor beta chains share one sample of origin, sequenced in a study of T-cell reconstitution after alpha-beta-depleted transplantation in children. Unique molecular identifiers were incorporated during preparation of the TCRbeta library. TCRdb reanalysed the PCR reads using MiXCR and keeps one entry per CDR3 protein. Here the sample spans hundreds of thousands of distinct CDR3 sequences, under 20% being singletons. Sequenced here: PBMCs, mostly from graft donor cells, sampled 360 days after TCRalphabeta/CD19-depleted stem cell transplant. The source of these receptors is a boy in the first two years of life who had a stem cell transplant for Wiskott-Aldrich syndrome, so the T cells may come from the graft donor.

Regarding this clonotype: At one of its ends the junction is not consistent with the germline gene, which may arise from a read error. The chain joins TRBV3-1 to TRBJ2-7, with TRBD2 as a possible D gene (5 bases). CDR1 is LGHDT, CDR2 YNNKEL, per germline (reference sequence). This CDR3 is 17 amino acids long. The CDR3 DNA sequence: TGTGCCACCAGCAAAACAACCGGGCCCCGGAGGTCCTACGAGCAGTACTTC. Protein sequence: CATSKTTGPRRSYEQYF.

V usage is TRBV4-3 and J usage is TRBJ2-7; D possibly corresponds to TRBD2 (5 bases). The V gene lost 0 bases and the J gene lost 7 bases, with 16 bases spanning the gap. The CDR3 is made up of 15 amino acids. Germline V gene lookup returns CDR1 LGHNA and CDR2 YSLEER. The CDR3 sequence: CASSQDMGVLMEQYF. The CDR3 DNA is TGCGCCAGCAGCCAAGATATGGGAGTACTGATGGAGCAGTACTTC.

This chain joins TRBV5-1 and TRBJ2-7; either TRBD1 or TRBD2 may fit D (5 bases each). V was cut by 5 bases and J by 6 bases, with 21 bases left in between. Germline V CDR1 and CDR2: SGHRS, YFSETQ. The CDR3 is 15 amino acids. The CDR3 region has the DNA TGCGCCAGCAGTTTCGAAGCAGGGAGTGGAAGCGAGCAGTACTTC. Translated, it gives CASSFEAGSGSEQYF.

CDR3 sequence reads: CASTFSRTGDHEQYF. The DNA for the CDR3 is TGTGCCAGCACTTTTTCCCGGACAGGGGACCACGAGCAGTACTTC. The chain links TRBV3-1 to TRBJ2-7; the match to TRBD1 covers 9 bases. Germline lookup yields CDR1 LGHDT and CDR2 YNNKEL (reference sequence). This CDR3 region has 15 residues. The J segment lost 5 bases and the V segment lost 7 bases, leaving 12 bases of the junction unmatched.

This chain joins TRBV7-6 and TRBJ2-7; tentative D call: TRBD2 (6 bases). The germline V gene encodes CDR1 SGHVS and CDR2 FNYEAQ. Trimming shortened V by 2 bases and J by 3 bases, and 11 bases separated the two germline ends. This CDR3 is built from 14 residues. CDR3 sequence (DNA): TGTGCCAGCAGCTTAATGGGACTTATCTACGAGCAGTACTTC. The encoded protein is CASSLMGLIYEQYF.

This clonotype was counted at least ten times. The chain joins TRBV18 to TRBJ2-7; 9 nucleotides line up with TRBD1. CDR1 KGHSH and CDR2 LQKENI come from the germline V gene. V was clipped by 3 bases and J by 1 base; unmatched bases: 4. This CDR3 comprises 15 residues. As DNA, the CDR3 is TGTGCCAGCTCACCGTTGACAGGGGGGTCCTACGAGCAGTACTTC. Translated: CASSPLTGGSYEQYF.

A few counts support this clonotype. The rearrangement links TRBV12-3 or TRBV12-4 to TRBJ2-2, with D perhaps TRBD1 (6 bases). CDR3 length equals 15 residues. V lost 0 bases and J 5 bases, leaving 10 bases between the germline ends. The CDR3 loop reads CASSLAGAGTGELFF. The DNA for the CDR3 is TGTGCCAGCAGTTTAGCGGGGGCCGGAACCGGGGAGCTGTTTTTT.

The V call is TRBV4-1, the J call TRBJ2-1; 11 bases are shared with TRBD2. Trimming took 1 base from V and 4 from J; bases not matched to a gene: 6. This CDR3 spans 17 amino acids. CDR1 is MGHRA, CDR2 YSYEKL, per germline. This CDR3 reads CASSQATSGSAYNEQFF. In nucleotides, the CDR3 is TGCGCCAGCAGCCAAGCTACTAGCGGGAGTGCTTACAATGAGCAGTTCTTC.

This clonotype was seen more than once but under ten times. J is TRBJ2-2 and V is TRBV24-1, with D hard to call. Trimming removed 5 bases from V and 5 bases from J, with 11 bases in between. Germline assignment: CDR1 KGHDR and CDR2 SFDVKD. CDR3 length equals 14 residues. The CDR3 DNA sequence: TGTGCCACCAGTGGCCTTGGGGAAACCGGGGAGCTGTTTTTT. This gives the protein CATSGLGETGELFF.

The sample holds a few counts of this clonotype. V and J are TRBV10-3 and TRBJ2-3; 9 bases agree with TRBD1. CDR1 and CDR2 from the germline V gene are ENHRY and SYGVKD. The CDR3 has 15 residues. V trimming: 6 bases; J trimming: 6 bases; junction bases outside the gene matches: 10. Written as DNA, the CDR3 is TGTGCCATCAGCGGGGGGACAGGGTTGGTGGATACGCAGTATTTT. Residues: CAISGGTGLVDTQYF.

The sample holds a few counts of this clonotype. The rearrangement joins TRBV5-1 to TRBJ2-3; D not certain. Germline assignment: CDR1 SGHRS and CDR2 YFSETQ. The CDR3 loop spans 15 amino acids. Trimming left V 1 base short and J 4 bases short, with 13 bases between. CDR3 coding DNA: TGCGCCAGCAGCTTGCTCGTAGGCAGAGCAGATACGCAGTATTTT. It specifies CASSLLVGRADTQYF.

The chain uses TRBV4-1 and TRBJ2-5, with D maybe TRBD1 (6 bases). Germline CDR1 MGHRA, CDR2 YSYEKL. The CDR3 length is 18 residues. V lost 0 bases, J lost 4 bases, and 21 bases lay in between. In DNA form, the CDR3 reads TGCGCCAGCAGCCAAGACAGGGGTAGAAGGGATATGCGAGAGACCCAGTACTTC. This encodes CASSQDRGRRDMRETQYF.

This clonotype was seen a handful of times. V and J are TRBV3-1 and TRBJ1-2; D is perhaps TRBD1 (5 bases). The V end was cut by 0 bases, the J end by 6 bases, with 8 bases between. Germline loops: CDR1 LGHDT, CDR2 YNNKEL (reference sequence). The CDR3 length is 13 residues. This CDR3 reads CASSQDATDGYTF. CDR3 bases: TGTGCCAGCAGCCAAGATGCGACAGATGGCTACACCTTC. Supplemented by reference TRBV3-1 and TRBJ1-2, the full variable domain reads DTAVSQTPKYLVTQMGNDKSIKCEQNLGHDTMYWYKQDSKKFLKIMFSYNNKELIINETVPNRFSPKSPDKAHLNLHINSLELGDSAVYFCASSQDATDGYTFGSGTRLTVV.